This record concerns one T cell receptor beta chain sequence. This receptor's antigen is unknown. Base qualities are not recorded, but no much larger clone differs from it by a single base. The sample originates from a study of cytomegalovirus exposure and HLA in healthy donors (dated by TCRdb to between 2016 and 2019). Describing the broader study: According to an earlier analysis of 587 of the donors, 150 million to 200 million T cells yielded 90 million to 140 million unique TCR beta sequences and 276 Gb of sequence data. Roughly 290 gigabases of sequencing data and approximately 92 million unique TCR sequences made up an early release that covered approximately 650 HLA-typed donors. Among the approximately 430 genotyped donors, 81% belonged to the genetic ancestry cluster associated with self-reported Caucasian donors. The study aimed to test whether cataloging public T cell receptors could reveal signatures of past pathogen exposure. The study used immunosequencing to profile the T cell repertoires of more than 650 subjects and linked those repertoires to cytomegalovirus serostatus. In addition to the first cohort of several hundred subjects, a separate validation cohort of approximately 130 different subjects was used. The study combined high-throughput TCR immunosequencing, statistical association of individual TCRs with disease status, and machine learning to predict cytomegalovirus infection status. In a later analysis, previously published TCR beta repertoires from roughly 710 donors were re-analyzed and high-resolution HLA genotyping was added so that TCR occurrence patterns could be studied. In the later analysis, no new phenotypic data were used to find candidate immune exposures; instead, reliance was placed on TCR beta sequences and their occurrence across donors. An earlier analysis of approximately 640 of the donors applied high-throughput TCR beta sequencing to assess whether each TCR beta V gene segment acted as functional or pseudogenic. Donor age, sex, ethnicity and CMV serostatus were compiled together with the repertoire data. Genome-wide SNP genotypes for about 55% of the roughly 670 donors were used in a later genetic analysis, which treated that subset as a discovery cohort. Every discovery cohort repertoire had been produced on one sequencing platform. HLA typing included class I and class II loci at four-digit resolution. The number of donors typed differed by locus, with about 620-630 for A, B, C, DRB1 and DQB1, approximately 500 for DQA1, over 600 for DPA1, and some 450 for DPB1. Because of strong linkage in the cohort, roughly five DR-DQ haplotypes were treated as single units for association and clustering. Among a few hundred genotyped donors of the cohort, an average of approximately 230,000 unique TCR beta nucleotide sequences were sequenced per donor, approximately 20% of them non-productive.

The cohort consisted of 666 healthy bone marrow donors. Cohort members were all nominally healthy when sampled, although unrecorded immune exposures were likely present. The donor tested CMV seronegative, placing the donor among the 350 or so seronegative members of the cohort. A peripheral blood sample was collected from each donor, and TCR beta sequencing was performed on peripheral blood mononuclear cells. Genomic DNA extraction from the blood cell samples was performed with the Qiagen DNeasy Blood Extraction Kit. The CDR3 numbers 19 residues from cysteine through phenylalanine. Only CDR3 DNA is held: 57 bases, read in frame from base 1. The germline V gene yields MGHRA for CDR1 and YSYEKL for CDR2. Ends trimmed: V by 2 bases, J by 0 bases; bases unmatched to a gene: 9. General conclusions and limits of the study: A cluster of highly shared sequence variants was judged likely to represent a technical artifact of the sequencing pipeline. Because HLA typing was missing for some donors at each locus, association tests included only the typed subset. While some public TCRs were present in many individuals, most TCR sequences turned up only very rarely across donors. A later genetic analysis associated a missense DCLRE1C variant with V-gene and J-gene trimming of TCR beta chains, and an independent cohort replicated the association. In an earlier analysis of approximately 590 of the donors, most TCR beta V segments appeared in productive rearrangements about 87% or about 30% of the time, broadly matching IMGT annotations. Assigning TCR associations to individual alleles was difficult when HLA alleles, especially DR and DQ, strongly co-occurred. The 87-base-pair reads could not distinguish some IMGT-functional V segments, including TRBV6-2 and TRBV6-3, so those segments were excluded. In vitro tests confirmed that a few of the cytomegalovirus-associated TCR beta chains recognize cytomegalovirus antigens. CMV serostatus was the only immune exposure information available for the cohort. Sequencing depth was assumed to be roughly uniform across donors in the presence/absence analyses, though that assumption may not hold. In a later genetic analysis, fewer N-insertions in productive TCRs were reported among donors in an Asian-associated ancestry cluster than the roughly 670-donor mean. The study gave a list of roughly 150 TCR beta chains associated with cytomegalovirus. Cytomegalovirus status was reported to be diagnosed by the classifier with high specificity and sensitivity in both the original and validation cohorts. Correlated functional status among segregating V segments might reflect linkage disequilibrium, but an unknown experimental factor could not be ruled out. The authors suggested that the approach could potentially be generalized to other disease states and immunological phenotypes. Several of the top co-occurrence clusters appeared to be linked to parvovirus B19, influenza, CMV and Epstein-Barr virus, according to a later analysis. Fewer than 20 rarely observed V segments, including chromosome 9 orphons, were excluded from the earlier analysis of several hundred of the donors because counts were too low. A further reported finding was that TCR beta sequences accurately predicted the HLA-A and HLA-B alleles for most subjects in the first cohort. In this cohort, only TCR beta chains were sequenced, and detectable features were limited by the absence of alpha or paired-chain data. A later analysis found that TCR association rates varied across HLA loci, with DRB1 alleles showing the most associated TCRs and HLA-C alleles the fewest. In a later analysis, 15,000 to 20,000 TCR beta sequences were associated with specific HLA alleles at a false discovery rate of 0.05. Compared with equally common non-associated chains, HLA-associated TCR beta chains in a later analysis were more clonally expanded and had lower generation probabilities. Most CMV-associated TCR beta chains appeared to be HLA-restricted in a later analysis, and the HLA associations seemed to be driven largely by CMV exposure.

The library was prepared using the immunoSEQ multiplex PCR assay. For the multiplex PCR, a mixture combining 60 forward primers for TCR Vbeta segments and 13 reverse primers for TCR Jbeta segments was used. Amplification of the CDR3 region of rearranged TCR beta genes was performed with a multiplex PCR assay on genomic DNA. Amplified TCR beta libraries were sequenced as 87-base-pair reads on the Illumina HiSeq System. Per the authors' processing: A later analysis counted tens of millions of unique TCR beta chains across the roughly 700 repertoires, and 9 million to 14 million of these chains were shared by at least two donors. Raw reads were error-corrected and collapsed into unique sequences with a nearest-neighbor algorithm that merged closely related sequences to remove PCR and sequencing errors. Alignment of CDR3 sequences to IMGT reference sequences was used to assign V, D and J gene segments. For a sequence to be retained, a match of at least six nucleotides to both a V gene segment and a J gene segment was required. A rearrangement was called productive if the CDR3 had no stop codons and remained in frame with V and J, and every other rearrangement was called non-productive. Following IMGT convention, CDR3 was defined as the stretch from the second conserved V-encoded cysteine to the conserved J-encoded phenylalanine. The earlier analysis of 550 to 650 of the donors excluded any sequence lacking an unambiguous match to a single V gene segment. In an earlier analysis of 587 of the donors, a V segment was called functional when productive rearrangements were above 56.7%, and segregating when the standard deviation between donors exceeded 5%. To diagnose cytomegalovirus status from the catalog of TCR beta chain sequences, a statistical classification framework was built. V and J gene assignment, in a later analysis, came from comparing TCR nucleotide sequences with IMGT/GENE-DB human TR gene sequences. The TCRdist pipeline was used in a later analysis to assign CDR3 sequences and most-parsimonious VDJ recombination scenarios. A later analysis defined each TCR beta chain by its CDR3 amino acid sequence plus V-gene family, and excluded reads lacking a unique V-gene family. To address suspected cross-contamination and a sequencing artifact, a later analysis removed around 600 highly shared, low-generation-probability nucleotide sequences. A later analysis calculated a clonal expansion index for each public chain from normalized within-repertoire ranks of inferred template counts. Generation probabilities in a later analysis came from a VDJ recombination model fitted to out-of-frame rearrangements, and those results were checked against IGoR. A later analysis scored TCR-TCR, TCR-HLA and TCR-CMV co-occurrence with hypergeometric tests, applying a repertoire-size bias correction to TCR pairs. A later analysis estimated false discovery rates by permuting HLA or CMV assignments 20 times. In a later analysis, co-occurring TCRs were grouped using DBSCAN, and TCRdist sequence similarity was added for clustering within HLA-allele-positive subsets. For co-occurrence clustering, repertoires with fewer than 30,000 or more than 120,000 public chains were excluded, along with five or six repertoires with anomalous nucleotide sharing. Drawn from immuneACCESS, this table holds only the in-frame rearrangements with V and J called that TCRdb kept. Clones are partly lost; checked studies trace under half to an unresolved V gene and leave the rest unexplained. The DNA was the basis for D and trimming; V, J and clone size are from that table. The sample table holds roughly 190,000 clones, of which over 70% were seen once. Around 4% of the sample is in the top ten clones.

The sample comprised PBMCs. The receptor chain draws on TRBV4-1 and TRBJ2-7, with TRBD2 matching 14 junction bases. The source of this sequence is a middle-aged man in good health and CMV-seronegative. The CDR3 protein sequence reads: CASSQTGLAGDRSSYEQYF. The DNA sequence is as follows: TGCGCCAGCAGCCAAACGGGACTAGCGGGGGACAGGAGCTCCTACGAGCAGTACTTC.